This T cell receptor (beta chain) was sequenced in a study of beta chain features in type 1 diabetes (dated by TCRdb to 2016 to 2019). Describing the broader study: Patients and healthy donors did not differ in mean age, gender distribution, total cell number or subset yield. The study compared TCRB repertoires of sorted circulating CD4+ T cell subsets between recently diagnosed type 1 diabetes patients and matched healthy donors. Naive and central memory subsets were obtained from all 30 or so donors, but regulatory and stem cell-like memory subsets were isolated from only 8 patients and roughly 8 healthy donors. A total of approximately 100,000,000 sorted cells were examined across all samples, and the number of cells per subset was strongly correlated with RNA yield. Summary of the overall study and its limitations: HLA sub-analyses involved small numbers of individuals, so any influence of HLA type on TCRB rearrangement remained unresolved. PCR may preferentially amplify shorter templates, but because patient and control samples were amplified and corrected together, any resulting skew would affect both groups equally. Type 1 diabetes patients showed a moderate but significant shortening of TCRB CDR3 length in all four CD4+ subsets. Naive, central memory and regulatory TCRB repertoires appeared to be more alike among patients than among healthy donors. Because cDNA was sequenced instead of genomic DNA, activated cells with high expression could be over-represented, although the groups did not differ in activation or CD3 levels. At VDJ recombination sites, type 1 diabetes patients had fewer insertions and more deleted nucleotides, which implies abnormalities in thymic rearrangement.

From each donor, a single peripheral blood sample of 95 to 150 mL on average was drawn into heparinised tubes. A BD FACSAria II and a panel including CD45RO, CCR7, CD25, CD127, CD95 and CD27 were used to sort naive, central memory, regulatory and stem cell-like memory CD4+ T cells. A purity above 95% was achieved for all sorted populations. Right away, PBMCs were isolated by Lymphoprep density gradient centrifugation and were stained directly, with no culture step. So that batch effects would be minimized, each experiment stained and sorted samples in pairs, pairing one healthy donor with one patient. For this clone: The specificity of this receptor is unknown. No quality values exist for individual bases; no much larger clone is one base distant.

Including cysteine and phenylalanine, the CDR3 has 13 amino acids. Of the read, only the CDR3 DNA is kept; its 39 bases are in frame from base 1. V and J are truncated by 4 bases and 1 base respectively, leaving an intervening sequence of 7 bases. The germline V gene (reference sequence) sets CDR1 to MNHEY and CDR2 to SMNVEV. The High Capacity cDNA Reverse Transcription Kit was used to reverse transcribe all of the isolated RNA, meaning that expressed TCRB transcripts were what got sequenced. Deep immunoSEQ sequencing was performed on naive, central memory and regulatory T cell samples, with an average of roughly 4 million total reads per sample. After sorted cells were lysed in RLT buffer, RNA was extracted with DNase-treated RNeasy Micro or Mini kits, with the choice depending on cell number. To prevent cross-contamination, each cell subset was processed individually, whereas patient and healthy donor samples were processed jointly. Using the immunoSEQ multiplex PCR, TCRB sequences were amplified from cDNA into 87-bp fragments spanning the CDR3 region. The amplicons were sequenced using the Illumina HiSeq platform. The authors' pipeline ran thus. PCR bias was computationally corrected using synthetic template baselines, reads within Hamming distance 2 were collapsed, and singletons that could not be merged were discarded. Reads were aligned to IMGT to assign V, D and J genes, CDR3 length, and insertions or deletions at six rearrangement sites. Within each subset, clonotype counts were normalized to the number of sorted cells before true diversity and Gini coefficients were calculated with the tcR R package. The overlap coefficient, calculated on TCRB nucleotide sequences, was used to measure repertoire sharing. Out-of-frame TCRB sequences from naive cells were analyzed as a proxy for the pre-selection repertoire. TCRdb took this table from immuneACCESS and kept in-frame rearrangements with V and J called. Such tables lack part of the clones; where checked against another copy, unresolved V genes explain under half of the gap, and the rest is unexplained. V and J calls and clone size follow that table, whereas D and trimming were derived from the DNA. Across this sample there are some 410,000 clones, with roughly 11% seen only once. The top ten clonotypes cover approximately 0.05% of the sample.

Source material: naive CD4+ T cells from blood. The cell subset or site label, read with the paper, signifies: true naive CD4+ T cells. In this chain, TRBV27 is recombined with TRBJ2-5; no D gene call is confident. The clonotype comes from a woman aged 18 to 35 in good health. CDR3 region: CASSYGSQETQYF. The bases are TGTGCCAGCAGTTATGGCAGCCAAGAGACCCAGTACTTC.